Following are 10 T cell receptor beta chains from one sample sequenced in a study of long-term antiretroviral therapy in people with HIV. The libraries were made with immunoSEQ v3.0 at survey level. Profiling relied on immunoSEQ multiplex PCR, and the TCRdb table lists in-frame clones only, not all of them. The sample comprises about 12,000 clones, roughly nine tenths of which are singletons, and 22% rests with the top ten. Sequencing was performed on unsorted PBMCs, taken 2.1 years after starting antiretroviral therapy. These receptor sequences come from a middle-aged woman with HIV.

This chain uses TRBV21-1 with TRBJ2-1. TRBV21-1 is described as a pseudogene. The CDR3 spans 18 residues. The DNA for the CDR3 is TGTGCCAGCAGCAAAACTTGGGCGGCCCCGAGCTCCTACAATGAGCAGTTCTTC. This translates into CASSKTWAAPSSYNEQFF.

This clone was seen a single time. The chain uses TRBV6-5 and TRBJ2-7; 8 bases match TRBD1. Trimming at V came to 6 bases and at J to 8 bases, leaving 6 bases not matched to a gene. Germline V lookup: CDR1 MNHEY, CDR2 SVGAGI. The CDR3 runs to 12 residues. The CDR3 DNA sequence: TGTGCCAGCAGAGGACAGGGTGGCAAGCAGTACTTC. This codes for CASRGQGGKQYF.

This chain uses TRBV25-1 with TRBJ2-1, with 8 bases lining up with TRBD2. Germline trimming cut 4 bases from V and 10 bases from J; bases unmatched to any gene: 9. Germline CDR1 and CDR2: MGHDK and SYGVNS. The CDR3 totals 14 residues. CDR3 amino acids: CASSGSGSHAEQFF. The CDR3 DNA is TGTGCCAGCAGTGGGAGCGGGAGCCATGCCGAGCAGTTCTTC.

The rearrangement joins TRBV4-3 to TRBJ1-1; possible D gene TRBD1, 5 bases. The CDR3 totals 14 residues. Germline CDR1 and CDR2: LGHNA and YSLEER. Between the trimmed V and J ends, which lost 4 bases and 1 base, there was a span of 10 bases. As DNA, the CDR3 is TGCGCCAGCAGCCTCAGCAGGGAGAACACTGAAGCTTTCTTT. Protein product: CASSLSRENTEAFF.

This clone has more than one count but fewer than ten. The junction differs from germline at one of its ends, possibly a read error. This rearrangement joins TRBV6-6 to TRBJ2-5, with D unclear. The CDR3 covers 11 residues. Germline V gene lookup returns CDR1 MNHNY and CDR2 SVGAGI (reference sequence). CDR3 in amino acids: CASSYSSSQNF. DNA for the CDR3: TGTGCCAGCAGTTACTCGTCGTCCCAGAACTTC.

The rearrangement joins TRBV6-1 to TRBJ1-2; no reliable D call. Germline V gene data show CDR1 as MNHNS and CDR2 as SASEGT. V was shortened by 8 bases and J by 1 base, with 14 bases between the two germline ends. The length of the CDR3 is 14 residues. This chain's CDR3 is CASAADNFNYGYTF. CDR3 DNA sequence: TGTGCCAGCGCGGCAGACAACTTTAACTATGGCTACACCTTC.

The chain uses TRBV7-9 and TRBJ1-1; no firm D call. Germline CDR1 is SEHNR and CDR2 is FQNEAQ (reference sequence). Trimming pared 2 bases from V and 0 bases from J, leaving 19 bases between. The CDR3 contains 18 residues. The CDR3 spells CASSLRRTNQFMNTEAFF. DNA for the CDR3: TGTGCCAGCAGCTTACGACGGACCAATCAATTCATGAACACTGAAGCTTTCTTT.

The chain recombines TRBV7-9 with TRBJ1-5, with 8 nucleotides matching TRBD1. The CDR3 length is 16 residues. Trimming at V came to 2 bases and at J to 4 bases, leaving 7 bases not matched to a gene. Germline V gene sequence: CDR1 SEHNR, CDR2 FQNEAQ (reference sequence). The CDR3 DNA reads TGTGCCAGCAGCTTATTTCAGGACAGGGTAAATCAGCCCCAGCATTTT. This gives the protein CASSLFQDRVNQPQHF.

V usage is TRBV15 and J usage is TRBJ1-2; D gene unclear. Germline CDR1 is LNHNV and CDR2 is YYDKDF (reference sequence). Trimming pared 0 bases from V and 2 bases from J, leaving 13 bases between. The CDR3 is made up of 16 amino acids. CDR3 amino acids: CATSRDGSRRNYGYTF. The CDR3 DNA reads TGTGCCACCAGCAGAGATGGGTCCCGGAGGAACTATGGCTACACCTTC.

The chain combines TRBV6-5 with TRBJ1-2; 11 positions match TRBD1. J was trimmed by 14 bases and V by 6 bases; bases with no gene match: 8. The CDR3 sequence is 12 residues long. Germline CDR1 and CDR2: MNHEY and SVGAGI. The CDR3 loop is CASSEGGDRGTF. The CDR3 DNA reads TGTGCCAGCAGCGAAGGTGGGGACAGGGGGACCTTC.